The clone carrying this TCR beta chain occurred a few times. Antigen specificity is unknown. An end of the junction does not agree with germline; a read error may underlie this. This table comes from immunoSEQ multiplex PCR, and its TCRdb copy is limited to in-frame clones, with some not included. The data hold over 150,000 clones, with 65% to 90% observed a single time. The source of the sample is a study of cytomegalovirus exposure and HLA in healthy donors. Notes on the study in general: While the bulk of TCR sequences proved rare, some public TCRs turned up in many donors. The CMV antigen specificity of a few CMV-associated chains was confirmed through in vitro analysis.

The CDR3 sequence is 9 residues long. CDR1 SGHRS and CDR2 YFSETQ come from the germline V gene. The TCR was taken from a man younger than 35 in good health and CMV-seropositive. V and J are TRBV5-1 and TRBJ1-2, with D uncertain. The material sequenced was PBMCs. In nucleotides, the CDR3 is TGCGCCAGCAGCTTGGCTGTGTTCTTC. Amino acid sequence: CASSLAVFF.